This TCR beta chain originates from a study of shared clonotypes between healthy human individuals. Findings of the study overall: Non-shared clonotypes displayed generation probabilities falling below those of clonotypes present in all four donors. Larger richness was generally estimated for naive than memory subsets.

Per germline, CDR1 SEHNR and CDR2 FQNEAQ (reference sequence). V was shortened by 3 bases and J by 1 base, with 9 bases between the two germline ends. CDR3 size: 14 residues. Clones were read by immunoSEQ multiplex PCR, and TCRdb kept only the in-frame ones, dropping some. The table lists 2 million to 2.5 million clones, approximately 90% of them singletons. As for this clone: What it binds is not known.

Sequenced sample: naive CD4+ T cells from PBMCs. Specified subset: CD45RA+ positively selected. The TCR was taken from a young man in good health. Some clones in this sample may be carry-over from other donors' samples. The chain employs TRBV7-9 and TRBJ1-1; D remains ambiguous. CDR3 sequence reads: CASSFSVSNTEAFF. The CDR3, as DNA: TGTGCCAGCAGCTTCTCCGTGTCGAACACTGAAGCTTTCTTT.